Below, 3 T cell receptor beta chains from the same sample are listed, as sequenced in a study of shared clonotypes between healthy human individuals. Profiled with immunoSEQ multiplex PCR; TCRdb holds only in-frame clones, not every one. The sample consists of roughly 1 million clones, about 80% of them appearing once. Sequenced material: memory CD4+ T cells sorted from blood. Subset defined: CD45RA-negative fraction. These receptors were taken from a young man in good health.

This sequence joins TRBV6-1 and TRBJ2-5; 7 bases are shared with TRBD2. The DNA matches TRBJ2-7 better at its end, which makes the J call doubtful. Germline CDR1 and CDR2: MNHNS and SASEGT. The CDR3 extends over 15 amino acids. The chain's CDR3 is CASSLSAGANYEQYF. The CDR3 DNA follows: TGTGCCAGCAGTCTTTCGGCGGGAGCCAACTACGAGCAGTACTTC.

J is TRBJ1-2 and V is TRBV4-3, with a weak D call TRBD1 (6 bases). Germline V gene sequence: CDR1 LGHNA, CDR2 YSLEER. The CDR3 has 15 amino acids. V was shortened by 3 bases and J by 1 base, with 12 bases between the two germline ends. In DNA, the CDR3 is TGCGCCAGCAGCCAGGACAGCCAGGATAACTATGGCTACACCTTC. Residues: CASSQDSQDNYGYTF.

As to this clone: Within the sample, other DNA sequences also encode this same CDR3. This chain joins TRBV28 and TRBJ1-6; D is undetermined. Germline lookup yields CDR1 MDHEN and CDR2 SYDVKM. This CDR3 is built from 12 residues. V was clipped by 3 bases and J by 4 bases, with 1 base between them. Here the CDR3 reads CASSLYNSPLHF. The CDR3 coding sequence is TGTGCCAGCAGTTTGTATAATTCACCCCTCCACTTT.